The 25 T cell receptor beta chains in this list originate from one sample, sequenced in a study of blood T cell repertoires in COVID-19. Profiled with immunoSEQ multiplex PCR; TCRdb holds only in-frame clones, not every one. The sample has approximately 220,000 clones, 65% to 90% seen once. The material sequenced was peripheral blood. These receptors were collected from a man aged 45-65 years with acute or convalescent COVID-19.

The chain couples TRBV19 to TRBJ1-5; D is uncertain. Germline V lookup: CDR1 LNHDA, CDR2 SQIVND (reference sequence). This CDR3 is 15 amino acids long. Trimming removed 7 bases at V and 2 bases at J, with 15 bases between. The CDR3 is CASTPGPLGNQPQHF. CDR3 bases: TGTGCCAGTACCCCGGGTCCGTTGGGCAATCAGCCCCAGCATTTT.

The chain combines TRBV5-4 with TRBJ2-3, with 8 bases aligning to TRBD1. CDR1 SGHNT and CDR2 YYREEE come from the germline V gene (reference sequence). The CDR3 is 14 residues long. V lost 3 bases, J lost 7 bases, and 7 bases stayed unmatched. CDR3 sequence reads: CASSSQGASNTQYF. The CDR3 nucleotides are TGTGCCAGCAGCTCCCAGGGGGCGTCAAATACGCAGTATTTT. The entire variable domain, with the rest obtained from reference TRBV5-4 and TRBJ2-3, is as follows: ETGVTQSPTHLIKTRGQQVTLRCSSQSGHNTVSWYQQALGQGPQFIFQYYREEENGRGNFPPRFSGLQFPNYSSELNVNALELDDSALYLCASSSQGASNTQYFGPGTRLTVL.

The chain links TRBV2 to TRBJ1-1, with 7 bases identical to TRBD1. The CDR3 spans 14 residues. V was pared by 8 bases and J by 5 bases, with 11 bases of the junction left unmatched. The germline V gene has CDR1 SNHLY and CDR2 FYNNEI. This CDR3 reads CASLEGPRGTEAFF. CDR3 DNA: TGTGCCAGCTTAGAGGGACCCAGGGGGACTGAAGCTTTCTTT.

The V and J genes are TRBV10-3 and TRBJ1-5, with 7 positions matching TRBD1. The CDR3 sequence is 15 residues long. V shed 4 bases, J shed 0 bases, and the junction held 3 bases outside the gene matches. The V gene's germline CDR1 is ENHRY and CDR2 SYGVKD. CDR3 DNA sequence: TGTGCCATCAGTGGTACAGGGGATAGCAATCAGCCCCAGCATTTT. Translating gives CAISGTGDSNQPQHF.

This chain's CDR3 is CSAQGGRVYNEQFF. CDR3 DNA: TGCAGCGCCCAGGGGGGTCGGGTCTACAATGAGCAGTTCTTC. The chain couples TRBV29-1 to TRBJ2-1, with D perhaps TRBD1 (7 bases). CDR1 is SQVTM and CDR2 is ANQGSEA in the germline V gene. V was clipped by 7 bases and J by 3 bases, with 16 bases between them. This CDR3 has 14 residues.

The J gene is TRBJ1-5, the V gene TRBV7-9; 7 bases fit TRBD1. Per the germline V gene, CDR1 is SEHNR and CDR2 is FQNEAQ (reference sequence). Trimming at V came to 5 bases and at J to 1 base, leaving 2 bases not matched to a gene. The CDR3 runs 14 residues. The CDR3 spells CASSMGQSNQPQHF. The CDR3 DNA follows: TGTGCCAGCAGCATGGGACAGAGCAATCAGCCCCAGCATTTT.

The J gene is TRBJ2-1, the V gene TRBV12-3 or TRBV12-4; D remains ambiguous. The CDR3 covers 11 residues. V was trimmed by 5 bases and J by 4 bases, leaving 3 bases between them. CDR3 in amino acids: CASSEYNEQFF. The CDR3 nucleotides are TGTGCCAGCAGTGAGTACAATGAGCAGTTCTTC.

The chain links TRBV2 to TRBJ1-5, with D possibly being TRBD1 (5 bases). CDR3 length: 14 residues. CDR1 is SNHLY, CDR2 FYNNEI, per germline. Trimming took off 8 bases at V and 2 bases at J, with 13 bases between the two ends. Written as DNA, the CDR3 is TGTGCCAGCCTGGGGCAGTTTGGCAATCAGCCCCAGCATTTT. This codes for CASLGQFGNQPQHF.

DNA of the CDR3: TGCGCCAGCAGCTTGGATGGAGGCCCCTACAATGAGCAGTTCTTC. Translated, it gives CASSLDGGPYNEQFF. The chain is built from TRBV5-1 and TRBJ2-1, with D maybe TRBD2 (5 bases). CDR3 length equals 15 residues. Trimming pared 0 bases from V and 2 bases from J, leaving 9 bases between. CDR1 is SGHRS and CDR2 is YFSETQ in the germline V gene.

V is TRBV6-5 and J is TRBJ1-5; D is uncertain. Germline V CDR1 and CDR2: MNHEY, SVGAGI. This CDR3 spans 13 amino acids. The germline V and J ends were trimmed by 6 bases and 0 bases, with 6 bases remaining between them. As DNA, the CDR3 is TGTGCCAGCAGCCCAAATAGCAATCAGCCCCAGCATTTT. As protein: CASSPNSNQPQHF.

The rearrangement uses TRBV10-1 and TRBJ1-1; D possibly corresponds to TRBD1 (5 bases). From germline, CDR1 is WNHNN and CDR2 SYGVQD (reference sequence). The V end lost 6 bases, the J end lost 1 base, and 9 bases lay between the germline ends. This CDR3 spans 13 amino acids. Written as DNA, the CDR3 is TGCGCCAGCAGCACAGGAGAGAACACTGAAGCTTTCTTT. Its protein product is CASSTGENTEAFF.

This clone has only one observation. The chain uses TRBV12-3 or TRBV12-4 and TRBJ1-2, with D unresolved. The V end was cut by 6 bases, the J end by 6 bases, with 8 bases between. This CDR3 has 11 residues. Written as DNA, the CDR3 is TGTGCCAGCAGCCCCAGGCATGGCTACACCTTC. Translation: CASSPRHGYTF.

V gene TRBV10-3 combines with J gene TRBJ1-6; 7 bases are a match to TRBD1. CDR3 length equals 14 residues. Looked up from germline, CDR1 is ENHRY and CDR2 is SYGVKD. V lost 2 bases and J lost 6; bases outside the gene matches: 1. The CDR3 DNA follows: TGTGCCATCAGTGAGACAGGGGCTAATTCACCCCTCCACTTT. Residues: CAISETGANSPLHF.

This sequence joins TRBV7-2 and TRBJ2-5; D is perhaps TRBD2 (7 bases). Germline CDR1 and CDR2: SGHTA and FQGNSA. The CDR3 runs 15 residues. The V gene lost 5 bases and the J gene lost 1 base, with 14 bases spanning the gap. CDR3 sequence reads: CASSGRGTLQETQYF. Written as DNA, the CDR3 is TGTGCCAGCAGCGGGAGGGGGACCCTCCAAGAGACCCAGTACTTC. The whole variable domain, filled in from reference TRBV7-2 and TRBJ2-5, reads GAGVSQSPSNKVTEKGKDVELRCDPISGHTALYWYRQSLGQGLEFLIYFQGNSAPDKSGLPSDRFSAERTGGSVSTLTIQRTQQEDSAVYLCASSGRGTLQETQYFGPGTRLLVL.

V is TRBV2 and J is TRBJ1-2, with D possibly matching TRBD1 (5 bases). This CDR3 comprises 14 residues. Germline loops: CDR1 SNHLY, CDR2 FYNNEI. Trimming stripped 7 bases from V and 0 bases from J, with 12 bases between. The CDR3: CASNDSPSNYGYTF. CDR3 nucleotide sequence: TGTGCCAGCAACGACAGCCCGTCTAACTATGGCTACACCTTC.

This clone appeared once. The chain recombines TRBV6-1 with TRBJ2-2, with 8 bases lining up with TRBD1. The CDR3 runs to 14 residues. CDR1 is MNHNS and CDR2 is SASEGT in the germline V gene. The junction had 2 bases not matched to a gene; V was cut back by 2 bases and J by 6 bases. The CDR3 here is CASSELTGAGELFF. CDR3 nucleotide sequence: TGTGCCAGCAGTGAACTGACAGGGGCCGGGGAGCTGTTTTTT.

V and J are TRBV6-5 and TRBJ2-7, with a tentative D call TRBD1 (6 bases). The germline V and J ends were trimmed by 8 bases and 4 bases, with 18 bases remaining between them. The CDR3 covers 14 residues. CDR1 is MNHEY and CDR2 is SVGAGI in the germline V gene. In DNA, the CDR3 is TGTGCCAGCGCTGCCGGGACAACCTTATACGAGCAGTACTTC. Its translation is CASAAGTTLYEQYF.

This chain connects TRBV27 to TRBJ2-7; perhaps TRBD1 as D (5 bases). Deletions cut 5 bases from V and 2 bases from J, with 19 bases between. CDR1 is MNHEY, CDR2 SMNVEV, per germline (reference sequence). This CDR3 comprises 16 residues. The CDR3: CASSGVASGSAYEQYF. In DNA, the CDR3 is TGTGCCAGCAGTGGGGTGGCATCAGGGTCCGCCTACGAGCAGTACTTC.

This chain links TRBV2 with TRBJ1-5; TRBD1 agrees at 7 bases. Trimming at V came to 6 bases and at J to 0 bases, leaving 5 bases not matched to a gene. CDR3 length: 15 residues. Per germline, CDR1 SNHLY and CDR2 FYNNEI. The CDR3 protein is CASREQGNSNQPQHF. The CDR3 DNA reads as TGTGCCAGCAGGGAACAGGGGAATAGCAATCAGCCCCAGCATTTT.

This clone has more than one count but fewer than ten. This rearrangement joins TRBV30 to TRBJ1-1; TRBD1 aligns across 8 bases. Germline V gene sequence: CDR1 GTSNPN, CDR2 SVGIG (reference sequence). The CDR3 contains 14 residues. With V trimmed by 2 bases and J by 1 base, 3 bases remained unmatched. CDR3 sequence (DNA): TGTGCCTGGAGTTACAGGGGGGGGAACACTGAAGCTTTCTTT. Encoded protein: CAWSYRGGNTEAFF.

V is TRBV6-1 and J is TRBJ1-2; the D is unclear. CDR3 length: 13 amino acids. Trimming pared 2 bases from V and 1 base from J, leaving 5 bases between. Germline lookup yields CDR1 MNHNS and CDR2 SASEGT. This CDR3 reads CASSETVNYGYTF. The CDR3 nucleotides read TGTGCCAGCAGTGAAACAGTTAACTATGGCTACACCTTC.

The V gene is TRBV6-5, the J gene TRBJ1-2; 7 nucleotides match TRBD1. After removal of 6 bases from V and 2 bases from J, the junction contained 3 bases not matched to a gene. Germline V gene sequence: CDR1 MNHEY, CDR2 SVGAGI. There are 13 residues in the CDR3. The CDR3 is CASSLGGNYGYTF. DNA for the CDR3: TGTGCCAGCAGCCTAGGGGGCAACTATGGCTACACCTTC.

This chain links TRBV12-5 with TRBJ1-1; D is ambiguous. V gave up 2 bases and J gave up 1 base, with 8 bases separating them. In germline, CDR1 is LGHNT, CDR2 FRNRAP. The CDR3 contains 14 residues. This CDR3 is CASGLTEWNTEAFF. CDR3 coding DNA: TGTGCTAGTGGTTTGACAGAGTGGAACACTGAAGCTTTCTTT.

This sequence joins TRBV7-9 and TRBJ2-7; the match to TRBD1 covers 9 bases. CDR3 size: 16 residues. Germline assignment: CDR1 SEHNR and CDR2 FQNEAQ (reference sequence). The junction had 12 bases not matched to a gene; V was cut back by 7 bases and J by 2 bases. The CDR3 loop is CASTSIPGQGTYEQYF. The DNA of the CDR3 is TGTGCCAGCACTTCTATCCCGGGACAGGGAACCTACGAGCAGTACTTC.

This clone turned up a few times. The chain employs TRBV6-5 and TRBJ1-4; 8 bases match TRBD1. This CDR3 has 15 amino acids. Trimming took 6 bases from V and 3 from J; bases not matched to a gene: 6. The V gene's germline CDR1 is MNHEY and CDR2 SVGAGI. CDR3 in amino acids: CASSPGGASNEKLFF. The CDR3, as DNA: TGTGCCAGCAGCCCAGGGGGCGCGTCTAATGAAAAACTGTTTTTT.